These T cell receptor beta chains were read from a single sample in a study of shared clonotypes between healthy human individuals. Data came from immunoSEQ multiplex PCR; TCRdb stores just in-frame clones and leaves some out. The sample includes 2,500,000 or so clones, around nine tenths of them seen just once. The specimen was naive CD4+ T cells sorted from blood. Receptors were obtained from a man aged 18 to 30 in good health. CDR3s include the opening cysteine and the closing phenylalanine or tryptophan. A D gene is named only where the DNA matches it firmly. Size is stated for part of the rows, as once, few or many counts, or as a class when the clone is expanded.

D: NA
size: NA
J: TRBJ1-5
V: TRBV5-6
DNA: TGTGCCAGCAGCCGAGGGAGGAATCAGCCCCAGCATTTT
CDR3: CASSRGRNQPQHF

D: NA
size: NA
J: TRBJ2-1
V: TRBV19
DNA: TGTGCCAGTAGGGATTCCGGGCATTCCTACAATGAGCAGTTCTTC
CDR3: CASRDSGHSYNEQFF

D: TRBD1
size: NA
J: TRBJ2-7
V: TRBV6-5
DNA: TGTGCCAGCAGACGACAGGGACGCGGTGAGCAGTACTTC
CDR3: CASRRQGRGEQYF

D: TRBD1
size: NA
J: TRBJ1-2
V: TRBV5-1
DNA: TGCGCCAGCAGCTTGGATGGGACAGCTTATGGCTACACCTTC
CDR3: CASSLDGTAYGYTF

D: NA
size: NA
J: TRBJ1-2
V: TRBV6-6
DNA: TGTGCCAGCAGTTACTCGGGGCAGATCTATGGCTACACCTTC
CDR3: CASSYSGQIYGYTF

D: TRBD1
size: NA
J: TRBJ1-2
V: TRBV28
DNA: TGTGCCAGCAGTACGGACAGGGTTAGGTACACCTTC
CDR3: CASSTDRVRYTF

D: TRBD1
size: NA
J: TRBJ1-4
V: TRBV18
DNA: TGTGCCAGCTCACCTGGGACAGGGGGCAGCGAAAAACTGTTTTTT
CDR3: CASSPGTGGSEKLFF

D: TRBD1
size: NA
J: TRBJ2-5
V: TRBV30
DNA: TGTGCCTGGAGTAGGGGGACAGGGGCCCCCATTGAGACCCAGTACTTC
CDR3: CAWSRGTGAPIETQYF

D: TRBD2
size: NA
J: TRBJ2-4
V: TRBV2
DNA: TGTGCCAGCAGTGGACTAGCGGTCAAAAACATTCAGTACTTC
CDR3: CASSGLAVKNIQYF

D: NA
size: NA
J: TRBJ2-3
V: TRBV5-5
DNA: TGTGCCAGCAGCTCACTAGTTGGGAGCACAGATACGCAGTATTTT
CDR3: CASSSLVGSTDTQYF

D: NA
size: NA
J: TRBJ2-2
V: TRBV9
DNA: TGTGCCAGCAGCCGTATGAACACCGGGGAGCTGTTTTTT
CDR3: CASSRMNTGELFF

D: TRBD1
size: NA
J: TRBJ2-7
V: TRBV4-1
DNA: TGCGCCAGCAGCCAGGGACAGGGGGTGTACGAGCAGTACTTC
CDR3: CASSQGQGVYEQYF

D: NA
size: NA
J: TRBJ1-1
V: TRBV11-2
DNA: TGTGCCAGCAGACGGAATCCGAACACTGAAGCTTTCTTT
CDR3: CASRRNPNTEAFF

D: TRBD1
size: NA
J: TRBJ1-2
V: TRBV6-5
DNA: TGTGCCAGCAGTTACTCGGGACAGCCCTATGGCTACACCTTC
CDR3: CASSYSGQPYGYTF

D: NA
size: NA
J: TRBJ1-1
V: TRBV29-1
DNA: TGCAGCGTTGAGGAGTCGGGCACTGAAGCTTTCTTT
CDR3: CSVEESGTEAFF

D: NA
size: NA
J: TRBJ1-1
V: TRBV11-3
DNA: TGTGCCAGCAGCTTAGGCTCGGGGACTGAAGCTTTCTTT
CDR3: CASSLGSGTEAFF

D: TRBD1
size: once
J: TRBJ2-4
V: TRBV19
DNA: TGTGCCAGTAGCGCACCGGGACAGGGGTACAGGGAAGGTTACTTC
CDR3: CASSAPGQGYREGYF

D: TRBD1
size: NA
J: TRBJ2-7
V: TRBV9
DNA: TGTGCCAGCAGCCCCAGGGACAGCCTATTCTACGAGCAGTACTTC
CDR3: CASSPRDSLFYEQYF

D: NA
size: few
J: TRBJ1-2
V: TRBV18
DNA: TGTGCCAGCTCACCATTGTTGGAGGGTACCTATGGCTACACCTTC
CDR3: CASSPLLEGTYGYTF

D: NA
size: NA
J: TRBJ2-3
V: TRBV30
DNA: TGTGCCTGGAGTGGGGGGGCAACAGATACGCAGTATTTT
CDR3: CAWSGGATDTQYF

D: TRBD1
size: NA
J: TRBJ2-5
V: TRBV7-2
DNA: TGTGCCAGCAGCTTGGTCCTGGGACAGTCCTGGGGGGAGACCCAGTACTTC
CDR3: CASSLVLGQSWGETQYF

D: TRBD2
size: NA
J: TRBJ2-7
V: TRBV5-4
DNA: TGTGCCAGCAGCTTAAGAGGAGCGGGGTACGAGCAGTACTTC
CDR3: CASSLRGAGYEQYF

D: NA
size: NA
J: TRBJ2-7
V: TRBV28
DNA: TGTGCCAGCAGTTCCCAAAACCTACCACGGGCCTCTATCCACGAGCAGTACTTC
CDR3: CASSSQNLPRASIHEQYF

D: NA
size: NA
J: TRBJ2-2
V: TRBV19
DNA: TGTGCCAGTACAAGTTTGCGGGACATGGGGACCGGGGAGCTGTTTTTT
CDR3: CASTSLRDMGTGELFF

D: TRBD1
size: NA
J: TRBJ1-2
V: TRBV28
DNA: TGTGCCAGCAGTTCGGGACAGGAACCTTATAACTATGGCTACACCTTC
CDR3: CASSSGQEPYNYGYTF

D: NA
size: NA
J: TRBJ2-1
V: TRBV27
DNA: TGTGCCAGCAGTCACCACAGGGATGTGAATGAGCAGTTCTTC
CDR3: CASSHHRDVNEQFF

D: NA
size: NA
J: TRBJ1-1
V: TRBV7-9
DNA: TGTGCCAGCAGCCCCCGACATCTGCGGAACACTGAAGCTTTCTTT
CDR3: CASSPRHLRNTEAFF

D: NA
size: NA
J: TRBJ2-7
V: TRBV5-1
DNA: TGCGCCAGCAGCCTGGGGGCAGGCTCCTACGAGCAGTACTTC
CDR3: CASSLGAGSYEQYF

D: TRBD1
size: NA
J: TRBJ1-4
V: TRBV4-1
DNA: TGCGCCAGCAGCGCCTACAGGGGGACTAATGAAAAACTGTTTTTT
CDR3: CASSAYRGTNEKLFF

D: NA
size: NA
J: TRBJ1-1
V: TRBV18
DNA: TGTGCCAGCTCAACAGGGAACACTGAAGCTTTCTTT
CDR3: CASSTGNTEAFF

D: NA
size: NA
J: TRBJ1-1
V: TRBV9
DNA: TGTGCCAGCGGGCGCGAGGCATGGACTGAAGCTTTCTTT
CDR3: CASGREAWTEAFF

D: NA
size: NA
J: TRBJ1-4
V: TRBV7-8
DNA: TGTGCCAGCAGCTTTGGACAGTCGAATGAAAAACTGTTTTTT
CDR3: CASSFGQSNEKLFF

D: TRBD2
size: NA
J: TRBJ2-1
V: TRBV7-6
DNA: TGTGCCAGCAGCTTAGGGGTTTCAAGCGGGAGCAATGAGCAGTTCTTC
CDR3: CASSLGVSSGSNEQFF

D: NA
size: NA
J: TRBJ2-2
V: TRBV11-2
DNA: TGTGCCAGCAGCTCCCCGGCACGTACAAGGGACGGGGAGCTGTTTTTT
CDR3: CASSSPARTRDGELFF

D: TRBD2
size: NA
J: TRBJ2-2
V: TRBV5-4
DNA: TGTGCCAGCAGCGGAACTAGCGGGGTGGGGACCGGGGAGCTGTTTTTT
CDR3: CASSGTSGVGTGELFF

D: TRBD1
size: NA
J: TRBJ2-6
V: TRBV25-1
DNA: TGTGCCAGCAGTGGGCAGGGGGCTGGGGCCAACGTCCTGACTTTC
CDR3: CASSGQGAGANVLTF

D: TRBD1
size: NA
J: TRBJ2-7
V: TRBV19
DNA: TGTGCCAGTCGACAGGGGCACTACGAGCAGTACTTC
CDR3: CASRQGHYEQYF

D: NA
size: NA
J: TRBJ2-5
V: TRBV7-2
DNA: TGTGCCAGCAGCTTAGGGCTGCCGGGAGAGACCCAGTACTTC
CDR3: CASSLGLPGETQYF

D: TRBD1
size: NA
J: TRBJ2-7
V: TRBV7-2
DNA: TGTGCCAGCAGCTCCAGACAGGGTAGGGACGAGCAGTACTTC
CDR3: CASSSRQGRDEQYF

D: TRBD1
size: NA
J: TRBJ2-1
V: TRBV19
DNA: TGTGCCAGTAGTCGATTTCGACAGGGGCAGGAGGAGCAGTTCTTC
CDR3: CASSRFRQGQEEQFF

D: NA
size: NA
J: TRBJ1-2
V: TRBV5-1
DNA: TGCGCCAGCAGCTTGGCCGAGGCAGGGGACTATGGCTACACCTTC
CDR3: CASSLAEAGDYGYTF

D: NA
size: NA
J: TRBJ1-4
V: TRBV18
DNA: TGTGCCAGCTCACCAGGTGAAAAACTGTTTTTT
CDR3: CASSPGEKLFF

D: NA
size: once
J: TRBJ2-1
V: TRBV5-4
DNA: TGTGCCAGCAGCTTGGAGGTAACCTACAATGAGCAGTTCTTC
CDR3: CASSLEVTYNEQFF

D: NA
size: NA
J: TRBJ1-5
V: TRBV6-5
DNA: TGTGCCAGCAGGTACCCCGACAGTTTTAGCAATCAGCCCCAGCATTTT
CDR3: CASRYPDSFSNQPQHF

D: TRBD2
size: NA
J: TRBJ2-3
V: TRBV5-1
DNA: TGCGCCAGCAGCTTCACTAGCGGGGCCACAGATACGCAGTATTTT
CDR3: CASSFTSGATDTQYF

D: NA
size: once
J: TRBJ2-5
V: TRBV6-5
DNA: TGTGCCAGCAGTTACGGGCCCGACCTTTTGGGGACCCAGTACTTC
CDR3: CASSYGPDLLGTQYF

D: TRBD2
size: NA
J: TRBJ2-5
V: TRBV5-6
DNA: TGTGCCAGCAGCTTATCGGCCGGACTAGCAGATCAAGAGACCCAGTACTTC
CDR3: CASSLSAGLADQETQYF

D: TRBD2
size: NA
J: TRBJ2-7
V: TRBV7-2
DNA: TGTGCCAGCAGCTTAGGGCTAGCGGGAGGAGCCTACGAGCAGTACTTC
CDR3: CASSLGLAGGAYEQYF

D: TRBD1
size: NA
J: TRBJ2-3
V: TRBV19
DNA: TGTGCCAGTAGACACGGGACAGGGTCTAGCACAGATACGCAGTATTTT
CDR3: CASRHGTGSSTDTQYF

D: TRBD2
size: NA
J: TRBJ2-7
V: TRBV4-2
DNA: TGTGCCAGCAGCCTCCGGACTAGCGGGACTCCCCGTACGAATAACGAGCAGTACTTC
CDR3: CASSLRTSGTPRTNNEQYF

D: TRBD1
size: NA
J: TRBJ2-7
V: TRBV6-5
DNA: TGTGCCAGCAGCCTGACCATTCGGACAGGGGCTGAGCAGTACTTC
CDR3: CASSLTIRTGAEQYF

D: TRBD1
size: NA
J: TRBJ2-3
V: TRBV30
DNA: TGTGCCTGGAGGGACAGGGCGAGTGATACGCAGTATTTT
CDR3: CAWRDRASDTQYF

D: TRBD1
size: NA
J: TRBJ1-6
V: TRBV5-1
DNA: TGCGCCAGGACGACAGGGTTTAAGTCACCCCTCCACTTT
CDR3: CARTTGFKSPLHF